This record covers a single T cell receptor beta chain. This entry belongs to a study of blood T cell repertoires in COVID-19. Produced via immunoSEQ multiplex PCR; TCRdb's table is partial and in-frame only. The profile shows about 270,000 clones, roughly 84% of them singletons. The junction had 11 bases not matched to a gene; V was cut back by 4 bases and J by 8 bases. The CDR3 has 16 amino acids. Germline CDR1 reads MNHEY; CDR2 reads SMNVEV (reference sequence). The sequence was obtained from a woman between 18 and 29 years old with acute or convalescent COVID-19. Sequences were obtained from peripheral blood. This chain uses TRBV27 with TRBJ2-3; TRBD2 matches at 11 bases. CDR3 nucleotides: TGTGCCAGCAGTTACACTAGCGGGAGTTCGACTTTTACGCAGTATTTT. Translation: CASSYTSGSSTFTQYF.